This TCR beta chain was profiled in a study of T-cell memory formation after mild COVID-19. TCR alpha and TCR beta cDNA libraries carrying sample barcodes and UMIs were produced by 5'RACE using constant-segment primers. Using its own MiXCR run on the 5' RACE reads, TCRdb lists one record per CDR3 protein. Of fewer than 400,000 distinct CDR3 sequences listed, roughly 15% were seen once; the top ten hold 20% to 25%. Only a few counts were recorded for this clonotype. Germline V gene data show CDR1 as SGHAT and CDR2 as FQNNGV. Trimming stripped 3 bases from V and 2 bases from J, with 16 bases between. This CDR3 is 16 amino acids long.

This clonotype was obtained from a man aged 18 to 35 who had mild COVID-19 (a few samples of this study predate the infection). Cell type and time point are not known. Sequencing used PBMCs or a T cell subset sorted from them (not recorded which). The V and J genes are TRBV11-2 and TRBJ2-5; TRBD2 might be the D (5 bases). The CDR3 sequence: CASSLGVDPTQETQYF. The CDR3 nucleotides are TGTGCCAGCAGCTTGGGAGTGGATCCAACTCAAGAGACCCAGTACTTC. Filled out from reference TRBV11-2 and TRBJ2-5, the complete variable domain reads EAGVAQSPRYKIIEKRQSVAFWCNPISGHATLYWYQQILGQGPKLLIQFQNNGVVDDSQLPKDRFSAERLKGVDSTLKIQPAKLEDSAVYLCASSLGVDPTQETQYFGPGTRLLVL.